The clone carrying this TCR beta chain was counted a few times. What it binds is not known. In TCRdb, the 5' RACE reads were re-called with MiXCR into one record per CDR3 protein. This sample yields 140,000 to 150,000 distinct CDR3 sequences, of which less than 20% are seen a single time; under 2.5% belongs to the top ten. Trimming stripped 5 bases from V and 6 bases from J, with 9 bases between. The CDR3 covers 12 residues. This specimen belongs to a study of T-cell memory formation after mild COVID-19. The overall study: TCR clusters largely stayed donor specific.

Study observations and caveats: In pre-infection memory, a portion of responding clones appeared, which suggested that cross-reactive memory joined.

The J gene is TRBJ2-3, the V gene TRBV12-3 or TRBV12-4; a possible D gene is TRBD2 (5 bases). The source material was PBMCs or a T cell subset sorted from them (not recorded which). This TCR came from an adult woman who had mild COVID-19 (a few samples of this study predate the infection). Cell type and time point are not known. CDR3 amino acids: CASSGWRDTQYF. The CDR3 nucleotides read TGTGCCAGCAGTGGTTGGAGGGATACGCAGTATTTT.